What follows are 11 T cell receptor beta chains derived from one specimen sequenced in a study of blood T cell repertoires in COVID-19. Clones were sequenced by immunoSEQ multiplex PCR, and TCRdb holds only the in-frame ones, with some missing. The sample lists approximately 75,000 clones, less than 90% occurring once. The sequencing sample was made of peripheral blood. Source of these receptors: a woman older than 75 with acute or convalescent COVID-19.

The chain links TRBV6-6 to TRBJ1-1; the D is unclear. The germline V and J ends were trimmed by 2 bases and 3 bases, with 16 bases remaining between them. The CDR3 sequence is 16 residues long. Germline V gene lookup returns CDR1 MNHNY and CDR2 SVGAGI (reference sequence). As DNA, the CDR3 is TGTGCCAGCAGTTACGCGGACCCTCCAGCGGACACTGAAGCTTTCTTT. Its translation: CASSYADPPADTEAFF.

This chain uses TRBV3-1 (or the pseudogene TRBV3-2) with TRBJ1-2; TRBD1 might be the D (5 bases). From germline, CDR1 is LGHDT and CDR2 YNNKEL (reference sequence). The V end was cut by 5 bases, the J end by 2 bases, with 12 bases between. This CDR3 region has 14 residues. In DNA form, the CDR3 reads TGTGCCAGCAGCGGGGGAGGAGGGAACTATGGCTACACCTTC. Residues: CASSGGGGNYGYTF.

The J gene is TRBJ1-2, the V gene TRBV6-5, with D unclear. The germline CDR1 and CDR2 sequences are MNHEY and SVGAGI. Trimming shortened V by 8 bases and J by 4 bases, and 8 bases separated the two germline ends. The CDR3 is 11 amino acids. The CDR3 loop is CASGTAYGYTF. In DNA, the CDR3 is TGTGCCAGCGGAACAGCCTATGGCTACACCTTC.

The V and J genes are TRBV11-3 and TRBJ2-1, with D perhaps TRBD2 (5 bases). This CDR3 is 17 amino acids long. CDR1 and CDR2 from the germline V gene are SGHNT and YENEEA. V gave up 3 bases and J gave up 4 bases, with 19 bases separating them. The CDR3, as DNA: TGTGCCAGCAGCTTGAGGCTGGGGAGTAACCGGTACAATGAGCAGTTCTTC. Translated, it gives CASSLRLGSNRYNEQFF. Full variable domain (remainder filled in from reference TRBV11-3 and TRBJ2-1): EAGVVQSPRYKIIEKKQPVAFWCNPISGHNTLYWYLQNLGQGPELLIRYENEEAVDDSQLPKDRFSAERLKGVDSTLKIQPAELGDSAVYLCASSLRLGSNRYNEQFFGPGTRLTVL.

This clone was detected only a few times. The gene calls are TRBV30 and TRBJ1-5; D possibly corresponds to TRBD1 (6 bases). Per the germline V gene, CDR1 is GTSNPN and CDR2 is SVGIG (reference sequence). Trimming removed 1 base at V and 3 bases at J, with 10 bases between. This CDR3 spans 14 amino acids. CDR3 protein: CAWSGTDLNQPQHF. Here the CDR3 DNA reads TGTGCCTGGAGTGGGACAGACCTCAATCAGCCCCAGCATTTT.

The CDR3 is CASSEGVGGYTF. Here the CDR3 DNA reads TGTGCCAGTAGTGAGGGAGTAGGAGGCTACACCTTC. The chain uses TRBV19 and TRBJ1-2; D is unresolved. This CDR3 is 12 amino acids long. V lost 5 bases to trimming and J lost 8 bases, with 12 bases between them. Germline assignment: CDR1 LNHDA and CDR2 SQIVND (reference sequence).

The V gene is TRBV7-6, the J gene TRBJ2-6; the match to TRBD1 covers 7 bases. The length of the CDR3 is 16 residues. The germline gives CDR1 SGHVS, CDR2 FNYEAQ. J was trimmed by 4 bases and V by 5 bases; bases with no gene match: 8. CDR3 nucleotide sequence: TGTGCCAGCAGCGCCGACAGGGCGGCGGGGGCCAACGTCCTGACTTTC. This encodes CASSADRAAGANVLTF.

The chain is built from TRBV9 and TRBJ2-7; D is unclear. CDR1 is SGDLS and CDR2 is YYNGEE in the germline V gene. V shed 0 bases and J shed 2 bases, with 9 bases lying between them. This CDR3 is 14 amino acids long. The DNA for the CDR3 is TGTGCCAGCAGCGTAGACTCACAGACCTACGAGCAGTACTTC. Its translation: CASSVDSQTYEQYF. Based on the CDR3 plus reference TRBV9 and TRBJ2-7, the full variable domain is DSGVTQTPKHLITATGQRVTLRCSPRSGDLSVYWYQQSLDQGLQFLIQYYNGEERAKGNILERFSAQQFPDLHSELNLSSLELGDSALYFCASSVDSQTYEQYFGPGTRLTVT.

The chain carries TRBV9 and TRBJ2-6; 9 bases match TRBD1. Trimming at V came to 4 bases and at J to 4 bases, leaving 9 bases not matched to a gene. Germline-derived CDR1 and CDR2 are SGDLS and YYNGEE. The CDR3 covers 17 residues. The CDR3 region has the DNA TGTGCCAGCAGCCCCGGGACAGGGACGCCCGGGGCCAACGTCCTGACTTTC. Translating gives CASSPGTGTPGANVLTF. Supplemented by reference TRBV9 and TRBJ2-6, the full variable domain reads DSGVTQTPKHLITATGQRVTLRCSPRSGDLSVYWYQQSLDQGLQFLIQYYNGEERAKGNILERFSAQQFPDLHSELNLSSLELGDSALYFCASSPGTGTPGANVLTFGAGSRLTVL.

The CDR3 loop is CASVQGGSYEQYF. The CDR3 DNA follows: TGTGCCAGCGTACAGGGGGGCTCCTACGAGCAGTACTTC. The gene calls are TRBV25-1 and TRBJ2-7, with 8 positions matching TRBD1. The V and J ends lost 8 bases and 0 bases, in that order; junction bases with no gene match: 3. In germline, CDR1 is MGHDK, CDR2 SYGVNS. This CDR3 spans 13 amino acids.

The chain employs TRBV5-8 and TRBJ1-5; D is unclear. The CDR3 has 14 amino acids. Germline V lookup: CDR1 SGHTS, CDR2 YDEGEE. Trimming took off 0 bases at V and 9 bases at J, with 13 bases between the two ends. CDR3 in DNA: TGTGCCAGCAGCTTGGTGGAGTTATCCCGGCCCCAGCATTTT. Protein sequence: CASSLVELSRPQHF. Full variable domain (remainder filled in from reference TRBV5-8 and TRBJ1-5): EAGVTQSPTHLIKTRGQQATLRCSPISGHTSVYWYQQALGLGLQFLLWYDEGEERNRGNFPPRFSGRQFPNYSSELNVNALELEDSALYLCASSLVELSRPQHFGDGTRLSIL.